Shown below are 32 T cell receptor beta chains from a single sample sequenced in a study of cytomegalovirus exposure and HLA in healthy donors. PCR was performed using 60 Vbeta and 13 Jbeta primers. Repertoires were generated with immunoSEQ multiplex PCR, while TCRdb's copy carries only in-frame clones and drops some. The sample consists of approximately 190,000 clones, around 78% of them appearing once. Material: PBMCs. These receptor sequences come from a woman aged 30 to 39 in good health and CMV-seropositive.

The CDR3 DNA is TGTGCCAGCTCACCAACTATGCTGGAGCCGGGCTATGGCTACACCTTC. Translation: CASSPTMLEPGYGYTF. The chain is built from TRBV18 and TRBJ1-2; no firm D call. Deletions cut 2 bases from V and 4 bases from J, with 17 bases between. The CDR3 extends over 16 amino acids. The germline V gene encodes CDR1 KGHSH and CDR2 LQKENI.

The CDR3 DNA sequence: TGTGCCAGCAGCACCCCGGCTAGCGGGGGTCGCGATGAGCAGTTCTTC. This encodes CASSTPASGGRDEQFF. J is TRBJ2-1 and V is TRBV9; TRBD2 agrees at 10 bases. V lost 4 bases to trimming and J lost 8 bases; unmatched junction nucleotides: 12. Germline loops: CDR1 SGDLS, CDR2 YYNGEE. The CDR3 contains 16 residues.

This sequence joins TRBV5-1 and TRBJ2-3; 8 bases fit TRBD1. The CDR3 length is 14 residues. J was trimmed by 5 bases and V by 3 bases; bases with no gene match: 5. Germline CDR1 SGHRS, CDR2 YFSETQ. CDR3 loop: CASSSGQGGDTQYF. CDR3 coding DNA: TGCGCCAGCAGCTCCGGACAGGGTGGAGATACGCAGTATTTT.

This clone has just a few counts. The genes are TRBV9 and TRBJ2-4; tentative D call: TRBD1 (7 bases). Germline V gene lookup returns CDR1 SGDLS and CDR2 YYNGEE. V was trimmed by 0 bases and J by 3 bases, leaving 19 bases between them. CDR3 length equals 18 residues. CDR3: CASSVDGTGDSYKNIQYF. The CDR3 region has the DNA TGTGCCAGCAGCGTAGACGGCACAGGGGACTCTTACAAAAACATTCAGTACTTC. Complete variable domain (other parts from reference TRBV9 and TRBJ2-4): DSGVTQTPKHLITATGQRVTLRCSPRSGDLSVYWYQQSLDQGLQFLIQYYNGEERAKGNILERFSAQQFPDLHSELNLSSLELGDSALYFCASSVDGTGDSYKNIQYFGAGTRLSVL.

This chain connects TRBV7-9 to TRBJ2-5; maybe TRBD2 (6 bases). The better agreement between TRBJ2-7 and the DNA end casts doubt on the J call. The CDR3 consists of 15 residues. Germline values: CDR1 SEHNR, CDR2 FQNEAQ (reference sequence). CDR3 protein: CASSLTPGRIYEQYF. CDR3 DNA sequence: TGTGCCAGCAGCCTGACGCCAGGGAGGATCTACGAGCAGTACTTC.

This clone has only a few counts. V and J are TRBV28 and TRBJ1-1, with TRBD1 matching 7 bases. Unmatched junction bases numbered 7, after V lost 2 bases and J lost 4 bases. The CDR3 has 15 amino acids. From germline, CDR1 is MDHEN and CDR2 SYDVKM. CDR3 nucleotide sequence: TGTGCCAGCAGTTTAAGGGGGCCGGGGAGCACTGAAGCTTTCTTT. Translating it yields CASSLRGPGSTEAFF.

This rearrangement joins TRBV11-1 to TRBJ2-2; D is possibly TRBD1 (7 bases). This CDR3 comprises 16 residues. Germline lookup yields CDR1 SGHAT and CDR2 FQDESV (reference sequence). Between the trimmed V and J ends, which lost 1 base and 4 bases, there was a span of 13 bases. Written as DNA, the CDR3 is TGTGCCAGCAGCTTAGATGGAGGGGGCGGCACCGGGGAGCTGTTTTTT. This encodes CASSLDGGGGTGELFF.

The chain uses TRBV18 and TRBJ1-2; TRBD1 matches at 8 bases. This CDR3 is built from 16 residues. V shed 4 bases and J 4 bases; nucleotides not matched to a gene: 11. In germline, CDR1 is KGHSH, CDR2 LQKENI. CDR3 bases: TGTGCCAGCTCACGGGGGACAGGACGGCAGATCTATGGCTACACCTTC. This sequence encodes CASSRGTGRQIYGYTF.

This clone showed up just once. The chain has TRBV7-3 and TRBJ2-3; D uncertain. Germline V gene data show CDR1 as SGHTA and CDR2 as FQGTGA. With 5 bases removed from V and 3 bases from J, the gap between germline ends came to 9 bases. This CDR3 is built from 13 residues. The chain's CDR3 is CASSPEVTDTQYF. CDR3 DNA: TGTGCCAGCAGCCCAGAAGTTACAGATACGCAGTATTTT.

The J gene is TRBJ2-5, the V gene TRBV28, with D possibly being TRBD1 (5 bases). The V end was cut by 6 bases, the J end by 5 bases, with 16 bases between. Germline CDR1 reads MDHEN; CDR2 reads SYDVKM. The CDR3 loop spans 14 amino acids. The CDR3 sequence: CASRKAGNWETQYF. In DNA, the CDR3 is TGTGCCAGCAGAAAGGCAGGGAATTGGGAGACCCAGTACTTC.

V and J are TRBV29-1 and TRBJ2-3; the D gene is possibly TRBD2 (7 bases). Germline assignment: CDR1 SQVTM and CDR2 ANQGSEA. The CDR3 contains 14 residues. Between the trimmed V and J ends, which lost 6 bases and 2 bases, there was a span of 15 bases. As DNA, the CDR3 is TGCAGCGTCCCGGGGGCGGGGGTCACAGATACGCAGTATTTT. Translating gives CSVPGAGVTDTQYF.

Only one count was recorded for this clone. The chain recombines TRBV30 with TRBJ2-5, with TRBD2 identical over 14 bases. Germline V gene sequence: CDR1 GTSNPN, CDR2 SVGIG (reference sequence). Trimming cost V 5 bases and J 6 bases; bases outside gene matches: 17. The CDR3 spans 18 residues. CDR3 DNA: TGTGCCTGGTACCTTAAACGACTAGCGGGAGGGCCCTCAAAGACCCAGTACTTC. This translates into CAWYLKRLAGGPSKTQYF. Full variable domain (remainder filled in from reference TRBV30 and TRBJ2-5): SQTIHQWPATLVQPVGSPLSLECTVEGTSNPNLYWYRQAAGRGLQLLFYSVGIGQISSEVPQNLSASRPQDRQFILSSKKLLLSDSGFYLCAWYLKRLAGGPSKTQYFGPGTRLLVL.

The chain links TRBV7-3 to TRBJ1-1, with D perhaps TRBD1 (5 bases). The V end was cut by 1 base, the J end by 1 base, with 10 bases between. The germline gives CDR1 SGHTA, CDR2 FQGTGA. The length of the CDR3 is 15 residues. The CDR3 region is CASSLSGGTNTEAFF. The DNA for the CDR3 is TGTGCCAGCAGCTTAAGTGGCGGGACGAACACTGAAGCTTTCTTT. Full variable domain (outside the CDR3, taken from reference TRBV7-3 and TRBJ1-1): GAGVSQTPSNKVTEKGKYVELRCDPISGHTALYWYRQSLGQGPEFLIYFQGTGAADDSGLPNDRFFAVRPEGSVSTLKIQRTERGDSAVYLCASSLSGGTNTEAFFGQGTRLTVV.

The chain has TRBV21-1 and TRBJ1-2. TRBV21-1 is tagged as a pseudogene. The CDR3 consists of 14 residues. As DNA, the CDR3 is TGTGCCAGCAGTCAGCCTCCTAGGTCGGCTGGCTACACCTTC. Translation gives CASSQPPRSAGYTF.

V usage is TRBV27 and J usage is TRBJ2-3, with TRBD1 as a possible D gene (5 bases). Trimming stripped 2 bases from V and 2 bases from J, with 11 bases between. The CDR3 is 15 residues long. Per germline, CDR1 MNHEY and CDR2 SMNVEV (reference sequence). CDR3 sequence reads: CASSLRGSYTDTQYF. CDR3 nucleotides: TGTGCCAGCAGTTTAAGGGGATCATACACAGATACGCAGTATTTT.

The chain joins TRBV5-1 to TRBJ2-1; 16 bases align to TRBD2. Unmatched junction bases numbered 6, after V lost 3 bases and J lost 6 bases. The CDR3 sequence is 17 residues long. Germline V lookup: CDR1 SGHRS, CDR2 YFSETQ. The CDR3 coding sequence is TGCGCCAGCAGCTCGGGACTAGCGGGAGGGGGTACCAATGAGCAGTTCTTC. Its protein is CASSSGLAGGGTNEQFF.

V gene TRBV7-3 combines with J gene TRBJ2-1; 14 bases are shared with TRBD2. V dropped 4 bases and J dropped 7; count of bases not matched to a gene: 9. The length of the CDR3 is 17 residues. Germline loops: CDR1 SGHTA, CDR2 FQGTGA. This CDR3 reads CASSYRLAGGLQNEQFF. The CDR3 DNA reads TGTGCCAGCAGCTACAGACTAGCGGGGGGGCTTCAAAATGAGCAGTTCTTC. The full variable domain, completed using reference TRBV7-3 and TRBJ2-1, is GAGVSQTPSNKVTEKGKYVELRCDPISGHTALYWYRQSLGQGPEFLIYFQGTGAADDSGLPNDRFFAVRPEGSVSTLKIQRTERGDSAVYLCASSYRLAGGLQNEQFFGPGTRLTVL.

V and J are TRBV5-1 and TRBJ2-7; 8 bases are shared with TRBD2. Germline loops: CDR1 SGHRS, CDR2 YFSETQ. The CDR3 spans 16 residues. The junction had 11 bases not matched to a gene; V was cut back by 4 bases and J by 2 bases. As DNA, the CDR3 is TGCGCCAGCAGCGCGGGGAAGACTAGCGCTACCTACGAGCAGTACTTC. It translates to CASSAGKTSATYEQYF.

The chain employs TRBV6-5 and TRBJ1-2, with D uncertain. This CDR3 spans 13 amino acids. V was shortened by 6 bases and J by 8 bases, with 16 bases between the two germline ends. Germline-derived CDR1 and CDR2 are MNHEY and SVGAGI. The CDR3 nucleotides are TGTGCCAGCAGGGGAGGACGAGCGGGCGGCTACACCTTC. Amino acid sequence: CASRGGRAGGYTF.

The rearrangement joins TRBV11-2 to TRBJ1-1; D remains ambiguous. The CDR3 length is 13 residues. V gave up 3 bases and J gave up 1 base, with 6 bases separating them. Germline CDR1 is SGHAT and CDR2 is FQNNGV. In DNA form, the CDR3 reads TGTGCCAGCAGCTTGTCACAGAACACTGAAGCTTTCTTT. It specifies CASSLSQNTEAFF.

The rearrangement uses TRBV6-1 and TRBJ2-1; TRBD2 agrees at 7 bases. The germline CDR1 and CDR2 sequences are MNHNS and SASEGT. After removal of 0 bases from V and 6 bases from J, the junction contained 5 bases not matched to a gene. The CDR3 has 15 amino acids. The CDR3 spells CASSEALGEGNEQFF. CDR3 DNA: TGTGCCAGCAGTGAAGCTTTAGGGGAGGGCAATGAGCAGTTCTTC.

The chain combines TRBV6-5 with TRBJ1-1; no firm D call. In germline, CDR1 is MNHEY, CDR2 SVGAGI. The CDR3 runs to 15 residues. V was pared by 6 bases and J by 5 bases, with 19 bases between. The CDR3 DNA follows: TGTGCCAGCAGCCCCTACGCGGGGAGGGTGACTGAAGCTTTCTTT. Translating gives CASSPYAGRVTEAFF.

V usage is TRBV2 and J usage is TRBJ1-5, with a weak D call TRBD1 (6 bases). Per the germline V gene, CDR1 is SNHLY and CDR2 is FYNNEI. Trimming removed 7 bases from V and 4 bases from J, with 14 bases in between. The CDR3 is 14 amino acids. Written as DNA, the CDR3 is TGTGCCAGCATCGCGGGGGGGCTGAATCAGCCCCAGCATTTT. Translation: CASIAGGLNQPQHF.

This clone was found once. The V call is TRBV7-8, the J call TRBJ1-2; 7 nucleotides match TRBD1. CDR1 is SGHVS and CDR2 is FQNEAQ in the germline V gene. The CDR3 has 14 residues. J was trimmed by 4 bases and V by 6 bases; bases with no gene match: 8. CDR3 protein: CASRRDKGAYGYTF. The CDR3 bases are TGTGCCAGCAGGCGAGACAAGGGGGCCTATGGCTACACCTTC. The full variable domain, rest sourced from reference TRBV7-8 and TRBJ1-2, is GAGVSQSPRYKVAKRGQDVALRCDPISGHVSLFWYQQALGQGPEFLTYFQNEAQLDKSGLPSDRFFAERPEGSVSTLKIQRTQQEDSAVYLCASRRDKGAYGYTFGSGTRLTVV.

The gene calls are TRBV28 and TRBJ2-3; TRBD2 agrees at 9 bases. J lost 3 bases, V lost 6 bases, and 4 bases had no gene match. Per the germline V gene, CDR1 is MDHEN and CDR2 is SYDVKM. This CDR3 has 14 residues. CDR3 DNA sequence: TGTGCCAGCAGCCGGACTAGCGTAACAGATACGCAGTATTTT. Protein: CASSRTSVTDTQYF.

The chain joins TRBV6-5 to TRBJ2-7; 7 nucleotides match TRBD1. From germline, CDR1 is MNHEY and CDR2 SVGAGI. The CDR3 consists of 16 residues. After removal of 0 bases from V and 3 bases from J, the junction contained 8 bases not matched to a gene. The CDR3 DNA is TGTGCCAGCAGTTACTCGAATACCAGACAGGGCTACGAGCAGTACTTC. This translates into CASSYSNTRQGYEQYF.

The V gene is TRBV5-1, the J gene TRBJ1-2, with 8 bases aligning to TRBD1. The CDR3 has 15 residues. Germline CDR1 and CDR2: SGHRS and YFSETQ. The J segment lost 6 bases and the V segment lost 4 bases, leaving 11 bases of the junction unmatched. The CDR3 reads CASSARTGSGDGYTF. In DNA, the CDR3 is TGCGCCAGCAGCGCCCGGACAGGGTCGGGCGATGGCTACACCTTC.

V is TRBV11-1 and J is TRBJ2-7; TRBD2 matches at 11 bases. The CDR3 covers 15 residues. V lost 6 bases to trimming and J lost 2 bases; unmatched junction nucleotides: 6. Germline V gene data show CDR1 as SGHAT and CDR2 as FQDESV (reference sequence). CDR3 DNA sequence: TGTGCCAGCAGATCCCGACTAGCGGGGACCTACGAGCAGTACTTC. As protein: CASRSRLAGTYEQYF.

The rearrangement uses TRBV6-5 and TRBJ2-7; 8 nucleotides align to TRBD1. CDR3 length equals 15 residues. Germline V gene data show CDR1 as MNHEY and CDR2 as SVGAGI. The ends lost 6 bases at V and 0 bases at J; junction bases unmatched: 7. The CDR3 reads CASSRTGHYSYEQYF. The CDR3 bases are TGTGCCAGCAGCCGGACAGGGCACTACTCCTACGAGCAGTACTTC.

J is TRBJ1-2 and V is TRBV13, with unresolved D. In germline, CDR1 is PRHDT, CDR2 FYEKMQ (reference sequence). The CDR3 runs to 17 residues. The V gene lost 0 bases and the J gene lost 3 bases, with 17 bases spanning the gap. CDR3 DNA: TGTGCCAGCAGCTTAGGACTAGGGAGGGCGGGAGACTATGGCTACACCTTC. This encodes CASSLGLGRAGDYGYTF.

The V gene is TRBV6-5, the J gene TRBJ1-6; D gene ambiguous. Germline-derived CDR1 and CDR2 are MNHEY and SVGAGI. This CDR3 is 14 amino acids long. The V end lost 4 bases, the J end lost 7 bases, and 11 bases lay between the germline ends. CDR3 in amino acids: CASSSSPRNSPLHF. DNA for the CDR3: TGTGCCAGCAGTTCATCCCCCAGGAATTCACCCCTCCACTTT.

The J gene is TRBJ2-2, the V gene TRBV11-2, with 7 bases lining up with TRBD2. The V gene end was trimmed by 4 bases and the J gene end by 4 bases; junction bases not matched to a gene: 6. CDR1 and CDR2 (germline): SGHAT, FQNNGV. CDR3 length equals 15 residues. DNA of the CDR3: TGTGCCAGCAGCTCCAGCGGGGCCCTCACCGGGGAGCTGTTTTTT. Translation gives CASSSSGALTGELFF.